This is a list of T cell receptor beta chains from one sample in a study of shared clonotypes between healthy human individuals. The data were produced by immunoSEQ multiplex PCR, yet TCRdb's version contains in-frame clones alone and is incomplete. The profile shows hundreds of thousands of clones, around 77% of them singletons. The sequenced sample consisted of PBMCs. These receptors were collected from a woman aged 40-49 years in good health. Some clones in this sample may be carry-over from other donors' samples. CDR3s include the opening cysteine and the closing phenylalanine or tryptophan. D genes are given only for firm matches. Size tells how often a clone was seen (once, few, many) or the class of an expanded clone, and some rows leave it out.

abundance | j_gene | d_gene | v_gene | len | CDR3aa | CDR3nt
. | TRBJ2-6 | . | TRBV19 | 14 | CASSIASGANVLTF | TGTGCCAGTAGTATAGCCTCTGGGGCCAACGTCCTGACTTTC
few | TRBJ1-2 | . | TRBV7-9 | 13 | CASSLPTLDGYTF | TGTGCCAGCAGCCTCCCCACACTGGATGGCTACACCTTC
once | TRBJ2-3 | TRBD1 | TRBV11-2 | 13 | CASSSDRADTQYF | TGTGCCAGCAGCTCTGACAGGGCCGATACGCAGTATTTT
once | TRBJ2-3 | TRBD2 | TRBV27 | 18 | CASSLFSVAGGTTDTQYF | TGTGCCAGCAGTTTATTTTCGGTAGCGGGAGGGACCACAGATACGCAGTATTTT
. | TRBJ2-5 | . | TRBV5-4 | 15 | CASSAPAPGQETQYF | TGTGCCAGCAGCGCACCAGCCCCAGGACAAGAGACCCAGTACTTC
. | TRBJ1-2 | . | TRBV11-2 | 15 | CASSPGQNINYGYTF | TGTGCCAGCAGCCCCGGACAGAATATAAACTATGGCTACACCTTC
. | TRBJ2-7 | . | TRBV5-5 | 15 | CASSLAVEAYHEQYF | TGTGCCAGCAGCTTGGCGGTAGAAGCGTACCACGAGCAGTACTTC
. | TRBJ2-7 | . | TRBV6-5 | 11 | CASSYGHEQYF | TGTGCCAGCAGTTACGGTCACGAGCAGTACTTC
. | TRBJ2-1 | . | TRBV2 | 16 | CASSEEGGRTYNEQFF | TGTGCCAGCAGTGAAGAGGGGGGGCGAACCTACAATGAGCAGTTCTTC
few | TRBJ2-1 | TRBD2 | TRBV7-9 | 16 | CASSPTRAGIGNEQFF | TGTGCCAGCAGCCCCACCAGAGCGGGAATAGGGAATGAGCAGTTCTTC
many | TRBJ1-5 | . | TRBV23-1 | 15 | CASSQAGVYNQPQHF | TGCGCCAGCAGTCAGGCAGGGGTGTACAATCAGCCCCAGCATTTT
. | TRBJ2-2 | TRBD2 | TRBV16 | 17 | CASSQIGLAGTTGELFF | TGTGCCAGCAGCCAAATAGGACTAGCGGGAACGACCGGGGAGCTGTTTTTT
once | TRBJ2-1 | . | TRBV7-3 | 14 | CASSFGAGFGEQFF | TGTGCCAGCAGCTTCGGGGCAGGGTTCGGTGAGCAGTTCTTC
. | TRBJ2-6 | . | TRBV6-1 | 14 | CASMGFSGANVLTF | TGTGCCAGCATGGGGTTCTCTGGGGCCAACGTCCTGACTTTC
. | TRBJ2-7 | . | TRBV2 | 15 | CASDPRGRAALQQYF | TGTGCCAGTGACCCCAGGGGGAGGGCGGCTTTACAGCAGTACTTC
. | TRBJ2-2 | TRBD1 | TRBV14 | 14 | CASSLSQGYGELFF | TGTGCCAGCAGCCTCTCACAGGGGTACGGGGAGCTGTTTTTT
. | TRBJ2-5 | TRBD2 | TRBV11-2 | 15 | CASSRGLAGEETQYF | TGTGCCAGCAGCCGGGGACTAGCGGGAGAAGAGACCCAGTACTTC
. | TRBJ2-7 | TRBD1 | TRBV11-2 | 14 | CASSFDRDSYEQYF | TGTGCCAGCAGCTTTGACAGGGACTCCTACGAGCAGTACTTC
. | TRBJ2-5 | TRBD1 | TRBV4-2 | 17 | CASSQAYRQGQGETQYF | TGTGCCAGCAGCCAAGCATATAGACAGGGCCAGGGGGAGACCCAGTACTTC
. | TRBJ2-3 | TRBD2 | TRBV6-6 | 16 | CASSTRTSGSADTQYF | TGTGCCAGCAGTACGCGGACTAGCGGGAGTGCAGATACGCAGTATTTT
. | TRBJ2-3 | TRBD2 | TRBV19 | 15 | CASSQLAGQTDTQYF | TGTGCCAGTAGTCAACTAGCGGGGCAGACAGATACGCAGTATTTT
few | TRBJ2-5 | . | TRBV7-6 | 17 | CASTLGGPNLKQETQYF | TGTGCCAGCACCTTAGGGGGTCCAAACTTGAAACAAGAGACCCAGTACTTC
. | TRBJ2-7 | . | TRBV6-6 | 12 | CASRTESYEQYF | TGTGCCAGCAGAACAGAGTCCTACGAGCAGTACTTC
once | TRBJ2-7 | TRBD1 | TRBV9 | 15 | CASSAGTGAIDEQYF | TGTGCCAGCAGCGCCGGGACAGGGGCTATCGACGAGCAGTACTTC
. | TRBJ1-1 | . | TRBV3-2 | 9 | CASSPKAFF | TGTGCCAGCAGCCCCAAAGCTTTCTTT
. | TRBJ2-5 | TRBD2 | TRBV6-4 | 17 | CASMRTSGNIGRETQYF | TGTGCCAGCATGAGAACTAGCGGGAATATCGGCCGGGAGACCCAGTACTTC
few | TRBJ1-1 | . | TRBV5-1 | 13 | CASSLVQATEAFF | TGCGCCAGCAGCTTGGTGCAGGCAACTGAAGCTTTCTTT